The TCR beta chain described here comes from a study of blood T cell repertoires in COVID-19. Study background: The study drew acute and convalescent COVID-19 samples from the United States, Italy and Spain. T cells, B-cell-depleted T cells, or PBMCs provided the cDNA or gDNA that served as material.

This clone occurred a few times. In the source study's methods: Amplification of reference gene primers was used by the study to estimate nucleated cell counts. Only in-frame clones appear in the TCRdb table, and some are missing; sequencing was by immunoSEQ multiplex PCR. D and trimming were read from the DNA, whereas the V and J calls and clone size are those reported in that table. In the table there are 190,000 or so clones, around 80% of which are singletons. This clonotype was obtained from a man aged 50-60 years with active or convalescent COVID-19. What was sequenced was peripheral blood.

CDR3 in DNA: TGTGCCTGGAGTTGGGGGACAGAGAACACTGAAGCTTTCTTT. Its translation: CAWSWGTENTEAFF. The rearrangement joins TRBV30 to TRBJ1-1, with TRBD1 identical over 7 bases. V was clipped by 2 bases and J by 1 base; unmatched bases: 4. Germline values: CDR1 GTSNPN, CDR2 SVGIG (reference sequence). The CDR3 has 14 residues. Together with reference TRBV30 and TRBJ1-1, the CDR3 gives the full variable domain: SQTIHQWPATLVQPVGSPLSLECTVEGTSNPNLYWYRQAAGRGLQLLFYSVGIGQISSEVPQNLSASRPQDRQFILSSKKLLLSDSGFYLCAWSWGTENTEAFFGQGTRLTVV.